The clone carrying this TCR beta chain appeared a single time. Its specificity is not known. This record comes from a study of cytomegalovirus exposure and HLA in healthy donors. Whole-study findings and limits: It was found in a later analysis that first-cohort TCR clusters tended to co-occur in the 130 or so validation repertoires. Researchers catalogued some 160 TCR beta chains as cytomegalovirus-associated. Researchers reported that three CMV-associated chains were confirmed in vitro as CMV antigen-specific. Rarity held for most TCR sequences, but there were some public TCRs that occurred in many donors.

Germline values: CDR1 LNHDA, CDR2 SQIVND (reference sequence). The CDR3 covers 18 residues. V was pared by 4 bases and J by 0 bases, with 19 bases between. Data came from immunoSEQ multiplex PCR; TCRdb stores just in-frame clones and leaves some out. Among about 280,000 clones listed, roughly 90% were seen once. This sequence joins TRBV19 and TRBJ1-5; D unclear. The TCR was taken from a woman between 18 and 29 years old in good health and CMV-seronegative. The sample consisted of PBMCs. Here the CDR3 DNA reads TGTGCCAGTAGTACGATTGGCCCCGGCGGATATAGCAATCAGCCCCAGCATTTT. Its protein is CASSTIGPGGYSNQPQHF.